The 30 T cell receptor beta chains presented below share a single source sample, sequenced in a study of blood T cell repertoires in COVID-19. The data were produced by immunoSEQ multiplex PCR, yet TCRdb's version contains in-frame clones alone and is incomplete. There are 200,000 to 250,000 clones in the sample; approximately 80% occur only once, and nearly 7.5% lies in the top ten. What was sequenced was PBMCs or T cells enriched from blood (not recorded which). The source is a woman aged 40 to 50 with acute COVID-19.

This CDR3 reads CASSLAPSGEKLFF. The DNA for the CDR3 is TGTGCCAGCAGCTTAGCCCCCAGCGGTGAAAAACTGTTTTTT. V usage is TRBV11-3 and J usage is TRBJ1-4; the D is unclear. The length of the CDR3 is 14 residues. The V and J ends lost 1 base and 7 bases respectively, with 10 bases between them. Germline V gene sequence: CDR1 SGHNT, CDR2 YENEEA.

The gene calls are TRBV6-1 and TRBJ1-1; D is ambiguous. The V gene's germline CDR1 is MNHNS and CDR2 SASEGT. Trimming left V 3 bases short and J 3 bases short, with 11 bases between. The CDR3 extends over 14 amino acids. The DNA of the CDR3 is TGTGCCAGCAGTGAGCTGCCCCGGGACACTGAAGCTTTCTTT. Residues: CASSELPRDTEAFF.

The V gene is TRBV28, the J gene TRBJ2-2; D not resolved. In germline, CDR1 is MDHEN, CDR2 SYDVKM. Trimming cost V 7 bases and J 0 bases, with 6 bases left between them. The CDR3 is 13 amino acids. The CDR3 spells CASIQANTGELFF. The CDR3 nucleotides are TGTGCCAGCATACAAGCGAACACCGGGGAGCTGTTTTTT.

The chain uses TRBV2 and TRBJ1-3; no firm D call. The CDR3 is 13 amino acids. V lost 11 bases, J lost 5 bases, and 16 bases lay in between. Looked up from germline, CDR1 is SNHLY and CDR2 is FYNNEI. CDR3 loop: CASTREMRNTIYF. Here the CDR3 DNA reads TGTGCCTCTACCCGGGAGATGAGAAACACCATATATTTT.

This clone was counted between two and nine times. The chain uses TRBV5-4 and TRBJ1-2; 10 bases are a match to TRBD1. Germline V gene data show CDR1 as SGHNT and CDR2 as YYREEE (reference sequence). The V segment lost 1 base and the J segment 8 bases; nucleotides outside the gene matches: 5. The CDR3 is 14 amino acids. The CDR3 spells CASSLPGQGSGYTF. CDR3 DNA sequence: TGTGCCAGCAGCTTGCCGGGACAGGGGTCCGGCTACACCTTC.

This sequence joins TRBV6-5 and TRBJ1-5; no reliable D call. The CDR3 runs to 12 residues. CDR1 is MNHEY and CDR2 is SVGAGI in the germline V gene. V lost 5 bases and J 5 bases, leaving 7 bases between the germline ends. Here the CDR3 reads CASSRSDQPQHF. The CDR3 DNA reads TGTGCCAGCAGTAGAAGCGATCAGCCCCAGCATTTT.

This chain joins TRBV18 and TRBJ2-7; tentatively, D is TRBD1 (5 bases). Looked up from germline, CDR1 is KGHSH and CDR2 is LQKENI. This CDR3 region has 13 residues. The V end was cut by 5 bases, the J end by 3 bases, with 11 bases between. The CDR3 bases are TGTGCCAGCTCAGGCCAGGACAACTACGAGCAGTACTTC. This translates into CASSGQDNYEQYF.

This clone occurred once. This chain joins TRBV4-3 and TRBJ2-2; 8 bases agree with TRBD2. V trimming: 0 bases; J trimming: 6 bases; junction bases outside the gene matches: 12. The CDR3 totals 18 residues. From germline, CDR1 is LGHNA and CDR2 YSLEER. CDR3 amino acids: CASSQEGRSGSGAGELFF. CDR3 sequence (DNA): TGCGCCAGCAGCCAAGAGGGGCGGAGCGGGAGCGGGGCCGGGGAGCTGTTTTTT.

The chain joins TRBV21-1 to TRBJ2-5; the D segment call TRBD2 is taken from the table without a DNA check. TRBV21-1 is tagged as a pseudogene. The CDR3 runs to 15 residues. The CDR3 nucleotides read TGTGCCAGCAGCCGGGTAGCGGCCACTCAAGAGACCCAGTACTTC. It specifies CASSRVAATQETQYF.

On this clone: Other DNA sequences from this sample encode an identical CDR3 as well. The V and J genes are TRBV7-2 and TRBJ2-3, with 11 bases aligning to TRBD2. Germline CDR1 and CDR2: SGHTA and FQGNSA. The CDR3 is 16 residues long. With 1 base clipped from V and 3 bases from J, the junction kept 3 bases outside the gene matches. The CDR3 sequence: CASSLGLAGGTDTQYF. The CDR3 region has the DNA TGTGCCAGCAGCTTAGGGCTAGCGGGAGGAACAGATACGCAGTATTTT.

The sample holds a few counts of this clone. This chain connects TRBV28 to TRBJ2-1; 15 nucleotides agree with TRBD2. The CDR3 loop spans 16 amino acids. Germline V gives CDR1 MDHEN, CDR2 SYDVKM. Germline trimming cut 5 bases from V and 6 bases from J; bases unmatched to any gene: 5. The CDR3 reads CASSPWTSGGANEQFF. CDR3 nucleotide sequence: TGTGCCAGCAGTCCATGGACTAGCGGGGGGGCCAATGAGCAGTTCTTC.

The chain has TRBV27 and TRBJ2-1, with a possible D match to TRBD1 (6 bases). Trimming cost V 0 bases and J 5 bases, with 17 bases left between them. Germline V lookup: CDR1 MNHEY, CDR2 SMNVEV (reference sequence). The CDR3 consists of 17 residues. This chain's CDR3 is CASSLSLWDKEDNEQFF. As DNA, the CDR3 is TGTGCCAGCAGTTTATCGCTGTGGGACAAGGAGGACAATGAGCAGTTCTTC.

A few counts support this clone. The gene calls are TRBV28 and TRBJ1-5, with D tentatively TRBD1 (6 bases). Deletions cut 2 bases from V and 0 bases from J, with 11 bases between. Germline V CDR1 and CDR2: MDHEN, SYDVKM. CDR3 length: 16 amino acids. CDR3 in amino acids: CASSLRGLYSNQPQHF. The CDR3 nucleotides read TGTGCCAGCAGTTTAAGGGGGTTGTATAGCAATCAGCCCCAGCATTTT. Supplemented by reference TRBV28 and TRBJ1-5, the full variable domain reads DVKVTQSSRYLVKRTGEKVFLECVQDMDHENMFWYRQDPGLGLRLIYFSYDVKMKEKGDIPEGYSVSREKKERFSLILESASTNQTSMYLCASSLRGLYSNQPQHFGDGTRLSIL.

The chain recombines TRBV30 with TRBJ1-5, with 8 bases identical to TRBD1. The germline gives CDR1 GTSNPN, CDR2 SVGIG (reference sequence). CDR3 length: 14 amino acids. The junction had 9 bases not matched to a gene; V was cut back by 3 bases and J by 8 bases. CDR3 loop: CAWSHDRGVEPQHF. The CDR3 nucleotides are TGTGCCTGGAGCCACGACAGGGGCGTGGAGCCCCAGCATTTT.

The V and J genes are TRBV13 and TRBJ2-7; D is perhaps TRBD1 (5 bases). This CDR3 spans 14 amino acids. Germline-derived CDR1 and CDR2 are PRHDT and FYEKMQ (reference sequence). V shed 5 bases and J shed 2 bases, with 13 bases lying between them. CDR3 DNA: TGTGCCAGCAGCACGACAGTTTTCCCCTACGAGCAGTACTTC. Translating it yields CASSTTVFPYEQYF.

This sequence joins TRBV28 and TRBJ1-1, with unresolved D. With 5 bases removed from V and 1 base from J, the gap between germline ends came to 17 bases. This CDR3 is built from 16 residues. Germline CDR1 MDHEN, CDR2 SYDVKM. The CDR3 nucleotides are TGTGCCAGCAGTCTTAACTCCAGACGGAGGAACACTGAAGCTTTCTTT. Translated: CASSLNSRRRNTEAFF.

The chain recombines TRBV3-1 (or the pseudogene TRBV3-2) with TRBJ1-5; 7 bases are a match to TRBD1. The V gene's germline CDR1 is LGHDT and CDR2 YNNKEL (reference sequence). This CDR3 spans 15 amino acids. Trimming took 3 bases from V and 4 from J; bases not matched to a gene: 6. The chain's CDR3 is CASSHRGTANQPQHF. The CDR3 DNA is TGTGCCAGCAGCCATCGCGGGACAGCTAATCAGCCCCAGCATTTT.

The chain is built from TRBV7-9 and TRBJ1-1; 7 bases are shared with TRBD1. Germline V CDR1 and CDR2: SEHNR, FQNEAQ (reference sequence). The J segment lost 5 bases and the V segment lost 1 base, leaving 7 bases of the junction unmatched. The CDR3 is 15 residues long. CDR3: CASSLEGPRGTEAFF. In DNA form, the CDR3 reads TGTGCCAGCAGCTTAGAGGGCCCCAGGGGGACTGAAGCTTTCTTT.

The chain has TRBV7-3 and TRBJ2-2, with 10 bases matching TRBD2. The CDR3 loop spans 15 amino acids. The germline gives CDR1 SGHTA, CDR2 FQGTGA. The junction had 1 base not matched to a gene; V was cut back by 5 bases and J by 1 base. CDR3 in DNA: TGTGCCAGCAGCCTAGCGGGGGTGAACACCGGGGAGCTGTTTTTT. It yields the protein CASSLAGVNTGELFF.

The CDR3 DNA sequence: TGTGCCAGCAGCTTGAACAGGGGGTCCTATAATTCACCCCTCCACTTT. Residues: CASSLNRGSYNSPLHF. The gene calls are TRBV5-8 and TRBJ1-6, with TRBD1 matching over 8 bases. Germline CDR1 is SGHTS and CDR2 is YDEGEE. The V gene end was trimmed by 1 base and the J gene end by 1 base; junction bases not matched to a gene: 1. CDR3 length: 16 amino acids. Complete variable domain (other parts from reference TRBV5-8 and TRBJ1-6): EAGVTQSPTHLIKTRGQQATLRCSPISGHTSVYWYQQALGLGLQFLLWYDEGEERNRGNFPPRFSGRQFPNYSSELNVNALELEDSALYLCASSLNRGSYNSPLHFGNGTRLTVT.

This clone has only a few counts. The chain is built from TRBV6-5 and TRBJ2-3, with a possible D match to TRBD2 (6 bases). The CDR3 is 15 residues long. V was shortened by 5 bases and J by 0 bases, with 12 bases between the two germline ends. From germline, CDR1 is MNHEY and CDR2 SVGAGI. CDR3 sequence: CASSRLATSTDTQYF. For the CDR3, the DNA is TGTGCCAGCAGTCGTCTAGCGACTAGCACAGATACGCAGTATTTT.

This clone occurred a few times. The genes are TRBV7-2 and TRBJ2-7, with 9 bases matching TRBD2. The germline CDR1 and CDR2 sequences are SGHTA and FQGNSA. The CDR3 contains 14 residues. The V gene end was trimmed by 4 bases and the J gene end by 7 bases; junction bases not matched to a gene: 8. The CDR3 protein is CASSSGTSTLEQYF. The CDR3 DNA reads as TGTGCCAGCAGCTCCGGGACTAGCACCTTAGAGCAGTACTTC.

The chain uses TRBV5-5 and TRBJ2-7, with D unresolved. Germline lookup yields CDR1 SGHKS and CDR2 YYEKEE (reference sequence). This CDR3 contains 14 residues. V lost 1 base and J lost 4, with 12 bases in between. CDR3 DNA sequence: TGTGCCAGCAGCTTGAGCAGGATCTCTTACGAGCAGTACTTC. Protein sequence: CASSLSRISYEQYF.

The rearrangement uses TRBV3-1 (or the pseudogene TRBV3-2) and TRBJ1-5, with D possibly being TRBD1 (6 bases). V dropped 4 bases and J dropped 1 base, with 11 bases sitting between them. CDR1 and CDR2 from the germline V gene are LGHDT and YNNKEL (reference sequence). The CDR3 consists of 15 residues. The CDR3 DNA is TGTGCCAGCAGCCGAGGGGGTGCGAGCAATCAGCCCCAGCATTTT. Residues: CASSRGGASNQPQHF.

In its sample, this clone was seen a few times. V gene TRBV6-5 combines with J gene TRBJ1-1, with a possible D match to TRBD1 (5 bases). Germline V CDR1 and CDR2: MNHEY, SVGAGI. The CDR3 is made up of 14 amino acids. V was clipped by 6 bases and J by 1 base, with 12 bases between them. The CDR3 DNA reads TGTGCCAGCAGGGAGACAGTGTGGAACACTGAAGCTTTCTTT. Its protein product is CASRETVWNTEAFF.

V gene TRBV24-1 combines with J gene TRBJ1-4; D may be TRBD1 (6 bases). V dropped 3 bases and J dropped 3 bases, with 10 bases sitting between them. The V gene's germline CDR1 is KGHDR and CDR2 SFDVKD. The CDR3 has 15 residues. The CDR3 sequence: CATSDAGASNEKLFF. CDR3 bases: TGTGCCACCAGTGATGCAGGGGCGTCTAATGAAAAACTGTTTTTT.

Comment on this clone: With a much larger clone just one base away, this may be a read error. V is TRBV6-5 and J is TRBJ2-1; 11 bases map to TRBD2. CDR1 and CDR2 from the germline V gene are MNHEY and SVGAGI. J gave up 6 bases and V 0 bases, and 1 base lay outside the gene matches. The CDR3 runs 15 residues. CDR3 nucleotide sequence: TGTGCCAGCAGTTACTCTAGCGGGGGGGCCAATGAGCAGTTCTTC. This gives the protein CASSYSSGGANEQFF.

V gene TRBV29-1 combines with J gene TRBJ2-7, with 9 positions matching TRBD1. This CDR3 contains 12 residues. V lost 6 bases and J lost 5; bases outside the gene matches: 5. The germline gives CDR1 SQVTM, CDR2 ANQGSEA. The CDR3 DNA is TGCAGCGTAGTGACAGGGGGGGACGAGCAGTACTTC. Protein: CSVVTGGDEQYF.

V gene TRBV7-6 combines with J gene TRBJ1-2, with 7 nucleotides matching TRBD1. Trimming cost V 5 bases and J 6 bases; bases outside gene matches: 6. CDR1 is SGHVS, CDR2 FNYEAQ, per germline. This CDR3 is 13 amino acids long. CDR3 in DNA: TGTGCCAGCAGCACGACAGGGAACCATGGCTACACCTTC. Residues: CASSTTGNHGYTF.

This rearrangement joins TRBV27 to TRBJ2-5; the match to TRBD2 covers 9 bases. The junction had 9 bases not matched to a gene; V was cut back by 5 bases and J by 5 bases. This CDR3 spans 15 amino acids. Germline CDR1 and CDR2: MNHEY and SMNVEV (reference sequence). As DNA, the CDR3 is TGTGCCAGCAGTCGATCGCGGGAGGGTTGGGAGACCCAGTACTTC. Translation: CASSRSREGWETQYF.